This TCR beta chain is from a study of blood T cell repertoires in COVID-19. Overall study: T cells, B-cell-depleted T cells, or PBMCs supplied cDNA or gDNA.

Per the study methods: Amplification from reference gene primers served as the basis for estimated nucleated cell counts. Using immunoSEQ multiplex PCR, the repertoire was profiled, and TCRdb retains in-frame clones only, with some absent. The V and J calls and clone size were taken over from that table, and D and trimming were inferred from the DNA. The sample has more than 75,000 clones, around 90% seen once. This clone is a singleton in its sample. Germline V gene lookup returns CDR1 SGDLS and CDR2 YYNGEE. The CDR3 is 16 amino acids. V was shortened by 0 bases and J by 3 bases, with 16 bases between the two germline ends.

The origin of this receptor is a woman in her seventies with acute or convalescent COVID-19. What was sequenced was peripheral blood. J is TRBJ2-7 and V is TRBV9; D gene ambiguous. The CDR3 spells CASSVGRQSPIYEQYF. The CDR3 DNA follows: TGTGCCAGCAGCGTAGGCCGCCAGTCTCCAATCTACGAGCAGTACTTC.